This T cell receptor beta chain was found in a study of blood T cell repertoires in COVID-19. This clone occurred once. Generated by immunoSEQ multiplex PCR, the TCRdb table keeps only in-frame clones and is missing some. The table lists about 160,000 clones, roughly 88% of them singletons. Germline V gene lookup returns CDR1 SGDLS and CDR2 YYNGEE. The CDR3 spans 14 residues. Trimming took off 4 bases at V and 2 bases at J, with 12 bases between the two ends. The sequence was collected from a man of 80 years or more with COVID-19, enrolled during active disease. The chain is built from TRBV9 and TRBJ2-5; the D is unclear. The sample comprised peripheral blood. Here the CDR3 DNA reads TGTGCCAGCAGCTTCCGACATGCACAAGAGACCCAGTACTTC. Amino acid sequence: CASSFRHAQETQYF.